These 11 T cell receptor beta chains share one sample of origin, sequenced in a study of blood T cell repertoires in COVID-19. TCRdb's copy holds only in-frame clones and misses some; the assay was immunoSEQ multiplex PCR. The sample has about 250,000 clones; around 84% are singletons. The sample was PBMCs or T cells enriched from blood (not recorded which). The source of these receptors is a middle-aged man who had recovered from COVID-19.

This clone was picked up a small number of times. The chain has TRBV25-1 and TRBJ2-5; 7 nucleotides match TRBD1. Germline CDR1 reads MGHDK; CDR2 reads SYGVNS. The CDR3 runs to 14 residues. The junction had 6 bases not matched to a gene; V was cut back by 4 bases and J by 4 bases. The CDR3 region has the DNA TGTGCCAGCAGTGTCACAGGGGTTCGAGAGACCCAGTACTTC. Its protein product is CASSVTGVRETQYF.

This chain connects TRBV24-1 to TRBJ1-4; 7 nucleotides align to TRBD1. This CDR3 spans 16 amino acids. In germline, CDR1 is KGHDR, CDR2 SFDVKD. The ends lost 2 bases at V and 5 bases at J; junction bases unmatched: 7. CDR3 nucleotide sequence: TGTGCCACCAGTGATTGGGACAGCTGGGGGAATGAAAAACTGTTTTTT. As protein: CATSDWDSWGNEKLFF.

The chain has TRBV20-1 and TRBJ1-2; 8 nucleotides line up with TRBD1. Germline CDR1 is DFQATT and CDR2 is SNEGSKA (reference sequence). There are 11 residues in the CDR3. Losses at the gene ends were 4 bases for V and 6 bases for J; bases not matched to a gene: 1. CDR3 bases: TGCAGTGCTACGACAGGGGATGGCTACACCTTC. Its translation: CSATTGDGYTF.

This clone was counted between two and nine times. This chain connects TRBV7-6 to TRBJ2-7; 7 bases line up with TRBD1. The CDR3 sequence is 14 residues long. V gave up 5 bases and J gave up 3 bases; unmatched junction bases: 7. Germline V lookup: CDR1 SGHVS, CDR2 FNYEAQ. This chain's CDR3 is CASSPGQLYYEQYF. The CDR3, as DNA: TGTGCCAGCAGCCCGGGACAGCTCTACTACGAGCAGTACTTC.

DNA for the CDR3: TGTGCCAGCAGCCCGTTTAGGGACAGGAATTCGAATGAGCAGTTCTTC. Amino acids: CASSPFRDRNSNEQFF. The rearrangement joins TRBV3-1 (or the pseudogene TRBV3-2) to TRBJ2-1, with 8 nucleotides matching TRBD1. The CDR3 consists of 16 residues. V gave up 4 bases and J gave up 7 bases; unmatched junction bases: 12. Per the germline V gene, CDR1 is LGHDT and CDR2 is YNNKEL (reference sequence).

V is TRBV3-1 (or the pseudogene TRBV3-2) and J is TRBJ2-1; maybe TRBD2 (6 bases). V lost 4 bases, J lost 8 bases, and 18 bases lay in between. Germline V lookup: CDR1 LGHDT, CDR2 YNNKEL (reference sequence). The CDR3 consists of 15 residues. CDR3 DNA: TGTGCCAGCAGCCGACGGGACTCCTACCTATATGAGCAGTTCTTC. Encoded protein: CASSRRDSYLYEQFF.

This rearrangement joins TRBV24-1 to TRBJ2-1; the match to TRBD1 covers 8 bases. The CDR3 contains 16 residues. Germline V gene data show CDR1 as KGHDR and CDR2 as SFDVKD. Trimming at V came to 3 bases and at J to 3 bases, leaving 6 bases not matched to a gene. The CDR3 loop is CATSDGLGQDYNEQFF. The DNA for the CDR3 is TGTGCCACCAGTGATGGTCTGGGACAGGACTACAATGAGCAGTTCTTC.

The V and J genes are TRBV10-3 and TRBJ1-1; 10 bases are a match to TRBD1. The germline CDR1 and CDR2 sequences are ENHRY and SYGVKD. The V and J ends lost 9 bases and 7 bases, in that order; junction bases with no gene match: 8. The CDR3 covers 13 residues. CDR3 in DNA: TGTGCCATACAGGGGACAGGGGAGAGTGAAGCTTTCTTT. It encodes CAIQGTGESEAFF.

This chain connects TRBV30 to TRBJ2-7; D gene uncertain. Germline V CDR1 and CDR2: GTSNPN, SVGIG (reference sequence). Deletions cut 8 bases from V and 2 bases from J, with 16 bases between. This CDR3 comprises 13 residues. The CDR3 region has the DNA TGTGCCCATACCACCAGGAATACCTACGAGCAGTACTTC. This sequence encodes CAHTTRNTYEQYF.

The chain employs TRBV5-4 and TRBJ2-7; TRBD1 agrees at 9 bases. V shed 3 bases, J shed 3 bases, and the junction held 16 bases outside the gene matches. This CDR3 comprises 18 residues. Germline-derived CDR1 and CDR2 are SGHNT and YYREEE (reference sequence). CDR3 amino acids: CASSSGLLGQGRNYEQYF. In nucleotides, the CDR3 is TGTGCCAGCAGCTCGGGACTACTGGGACAGGGACGTAACTACGAGCAGTACTTC.

The chain is built from TRBV15 and TRBJ2-7; 7 bases line up with TRBD1. V was pared by 3 bases and J by 1 base, with 9 bases of the junction left unmatched. Germline values: CDR1 LNHNV, CDR2 YYDKDF (reference sequence). The CDR3 spans 16 residues. The CDR3 nucleotides read TGTGCCACCAGCAGGCCGGGACAGATACGTTCCTACGAGCAGTACTTC. As protein: CATSRPGQIRSYEQYF. Based on the CDR3 plus reference TRBV15 and TRBJ2-7, the full variable domain is DAMVIQNPRYQVTQFGKPVTLSCSQTLNHNVMYWYQQKSSQAPKLLFHYYDKDFNNEADTPDNFQSRRPNTSFCFLDIRSPGLGDTAMYLCATSRPGQIRSYEQYFGPGTRLTVT.